The clone carrying this T cell receptor beta chain was seen only a few times. This sample is drawn from a study of blood T cell repertoires in COVID-19. This study enrolled people aged roughly 18 to 89 from roughly 22 US geographic areas. Which cohort a participant joined came from the clinical history participants gave. The repertoire was sequenced with immunoSEQ multiplex PCR; TCRdb's copy has only in-frame clones and lacks some. The sample holds about 240,000 clones, around nine tenths seen once. The length of the CDR3 is 14 residues. Germline CDR1 reads LNHDA; CDR2 reads SQIVND (reference sequence). V shed 8 bases and J shed 3 bases, with 16 bases lying between them.

The rearrangement uses TRBV19 and TRBJ1-2; D might be TRBD1 (5 bases). This sequence originates from a man between 35 and 55 years old who had recovered from COVID-19. The specimen sequenced was PBMCs or T cells enriched from blood (not recorded which). The CDR3 region has the DNA TGTGCCAGTGCACCACTCGACAGACACTATGGCTACACCTTC. The encoded protein is CASAPLDRHYGYTF.